The 32 T cell receptor beta chains presented below share a single source sample, sequenced in a study of identifying expanded T cells in peripheral blood (dated by TCRdb to the late 2010s). Library preparation used the immunoSEQ multiplex PCR assay. TCRdb provides this immuneACCESS table in a form limited to in-frame rearrangements. Some clones are lacking; in checked studies, under half of them reflect an unresolved V gene, and why the rest are absent is not known. Within this sample are some 100,000 clones, with 88% of them counted one time only. The top ten clonotypes cover 8.4% of the sample. The sample comprised blood. These receptors all stem from a person aged 18 to 75 in good health.

The chain joins TRBV5-1 to TRBJ2-7; 13 bases align to TRBD2. From germline, CDR1 is SGHRS and CDR2 YFSETQ. J gave up 2 bases and V 0 bases, and 2 bases lay outside the gene matches. CDR3 size: 16 residues. The CDR3 protein is CASSLGGTSGTYEQYF. The CDR3 region has the DNA TGCGCCAGCAGCTTGGGGGGGACTAGCGGGACCTACGAGCAGTACTTC.

The gene calls are TRBV11-2 and TRBJ2-1; 7 bases match TRBD1. Germline CDR1 SGHAT, CDR2 FQNNGV. With 0 bases clipped from V and 8 bases from J, the junction kept 7 bases outside the gene matches. The CDR3 contains 15 residues. Written as DNA, the CDR3 is TGTGCCAGCAGCTTAGACCTGGACAGGTCGTATGAGCAGTTCTTC. Amino acid sequence: CASSLDLDRSYEQFF.

DNA for the CDR3: TGCGCCAGCAGTCAACCAATACAGGGGGCTCATGGCTACACCTTC. Its protein product is CASSQPIQGAHGYTF. This chain connects TRBV23-1 to TRBJ1-2; 9 bases map to TRBD1. TRBV23-1 is an open reading frame whose function is uncertain. The CDR3 contains 15 residues. Trimming cost V 2 bases and J 6 bases; bases outside gene matches: 7.

This clone was seen a few times. This chain links TRBV2 with TRBJ1-2, with TRBD1 as a possible D gene (5 bases). V was cut by 7 bases and J by 0 bases, with 15 bases left in between. Germline V CDR1 and CDR2: SNHLY, FYNNEI. The CDR3 covers 15 residues. CDR3 sequence: CASTQQAKANYGYTF. Written as DNA, the CDR3 is TGTGCCAGCACCCAACAGGCAAAAGCTAACTATGGCTACACCTTC.

The chain uses TRBV19 and TRBJ1-2; D not certain. Germline V gene data show CDR1 as LNHDA and CDR2 as SQIVND (reference sequence). Trimming removed 6 bases from V and 2 bases from J, with 10 bases in between. The CDR3 length is 13 residues. CDR3 residues: CASSDRGNYGYTF. The CDR3 DNA is TGTGCCAGTAGCGACCGAGGGAACTATGGCTACACCTTC.

The J gene is TRBJ1-4, the V gene TRBV25-1; weak D call: TRBD1 (6 bases). Germline V lookup: CDR1 MGHDK, CDR2 SYGVNS. This CDR3 has 13 amino acids. V was trimmed by 3 bases and J by 8 bases, leaving 10 bases between them. CDR3 in DNA: TGTGCCAGCAGTGAGGGGACAAAGGAAAAACTGTTTTTT. Translation gives CASSEGTKEKLFF.

The DNA for the CDR3 is TGTGCCAGCCGGAATCAGCTCCACATTCAGTACTTC. It yields the protein CASRNQLHIQYF. This chain joins TRBV28 and TRBJ2-4; D is uncertain. Germline CDR1 reads MDHEN; CDR2 reads SYDVKM. CDR3 length: 12 residues. Trimming removed 8 bases at V and 8 bases at J, with 13 bases between. Drawing the rest from reference TRBV28 and TRBJ2-4, the complete variable domain is DVKVTQSSRYLVKRTGEKVFLECVQDMDHENMFWYRQDPGLGLRLIYFSYDVKMKEKGDIPEGYSVSREKKERFSLILESASTNQTSMYLCASRNQLHIQYFGAGTRLSVL.

This CDR3 is CASRRNSYNSPLHF. The DNA for the CDR3 is TGTGCCAGCAGAAGGAACTCCTATAATTCACCCCTCCACTTT. The chain is built from TRBV27 and TRBJ1-6; D is unresolved. The ends were cut back, 6 bases at V and 0 bases at J, with 6 bases in the middle. CDR1 is MNHEY and CDR2 is SMNVEV in the germline V gene (reference sequence). This CDR3 has 14 amino acids.

The rearrangement uses TRBV4-3 and TRBJ1-6; 10 nucleotides align to TRBD1. V lost 2 bases and J lost 6; bases outside the gene matches: 1. CDR1 and CDR2 (germline): LGHNA, YSLEER. The CDR3 is 15 residues long. CDR3 nucleotides: TGCGCCAGCAGCCAAAGGGACAGGGGTAATTCACCCCTCCACTTT. It translates to CASSQRDRGNSPLHF.

The chain employs TRBV4-1 and TRBJ2-5; 8 nucleotides match TRBD1. CDR3 size: 15 residues. CDR1 and CDR2 (germline): MGHRA, YSYEKL. V was pared by 3 bases and J by 5 bases, with 8 bases of the junction left unmatched. CDR3 amino acids: CASSHVDRGQETQYF. In DNA form, the CDR3 reads TGCGCCAGCAGCCACGTCGACAGGGGTCAGGAGACCCAGTACTTC.

This chain links TRBV11-1 with TRBJ2-3; TRBD2 might be the D (5 bases). V was clipped by 5 bases and J by 4 bases, with 10 bases between them. This CDR3 region has 13 residues. CDR1 is SGHAT, CDR2 FQDESV, per germline (reference sequence). CDR3 coding DNA: TGTGCCAGCAGCCCCTTCGGGGCAGATACGCAGTATTTT. Translating it yields CASSPFGADTQYF.

The rearrangement uses TRBV6-6 and TRBJ1-2; 7 nucleotides align to TRBD1. V shed 5 bases, J shed 1 base, and the junction held 7 bases outside the gene matches. Germline V gene data show CDR1 as MNHNY and CDR2 as SVGAGI (reference sequence). CDR3 size: 15 residues. The CDR3 nucleotides are TGTGCCAGCAGTGCTCCGGGACAGATTAACTATGGCTACACCTTC. Protein product: CASSAPGQINYGYTF.

This clone was picked up a small number of times. This rearrangement joins TRBV2 to TRBJ1-3; TRBD1 might be the D (6 bases). Germline V gene data show CDR1 as SNHLY and CDR2 as FYNNEI. Trimming took 4 bases from V and 0 from J, leaving 13 bases between them. This CDR3 comprises 16 residues. CDR3 in DNA: TGTGCCAGCAGTGCAAACAGGGCTTCCTCTGGAAACACCATATATTTT. This encodes CASSANRASSGNTIYF.

The J gene is TRBJ2-3, the V gene TRBV15; TRBD2 is a possible D gene (6 bases). The CDR3 spans 15 residues. The V gene lost 9 bases and the J gene lost 4 bases, with 20 bases spanning the gap. CDR1 LNHNV and CDR2 YYDKDF come from the germline V gene (reference sequence). The CDR3 DNA sequence: TGTGCCACAGCATCGACGACTAGTAGGGCAGATACGCAGTATTTT. Translated: CATASTTSRADTQYF.

The CDR3 reads CASSLRQGMFNEQFF. CDR3 bases: TGTGCCAGCAGCCTACGACAGGGGATGTTCAATGAGCAGTTCTTC. The gene calls are TRBV13 and TRBJ2-1; 8 nucleotides match TRBD1. Trimming removed 5 bases from V and 6 bases from J; junction bases left unmatched: 9. The CDR3 contains 15 residues. In germline, CDR1 is PRHDT, CDR2 FYEKMQ (reference sequence).

This sequence joins TRBV5-1 and TRBJ1-2; D perhaps matches TRBD1 (5 bases). Per germline, CDR1 SGHRS and CDR2 YFSETQ. This CDR3 is built from 14 residues. Deletions cut 2 bases from V and 2 bases from J, with 10 bases between. CDR3 amino acids: CASSFGTLNYGYTF. The CDR3 region has the DNA TGCGCCAGCAGCTTCGGGACGCTCAACTATGGCTACACCTTC.

The chain employs TRBV19 and TRBJ2-2, with 9 positions matching TRBD2. Germline CDR1 LNHDA, CDR2 SQIVND (reference sequence). The CDR3 is made up of 17 amino acids. Trimming cost V 5 bases and J 0 bases; bases outside gene matches: 7. Here the CDR3 DNA reads TGTGCCAGTAGTCCGGCTTCTAGCGGGGCGAACACCGGGGAGCTGTTTTTT. This sequence encodes CASSPASSGANTGELFF.

This clone was counted a few times. The genes are TRBV5-1 and TRBJ1-1, with D perhaps TRBD1 (5 bases). CDR1 is SGHRS, CDR2 YFSETQ, per germline. Trimming pared 3 bases from V and 0 bases from J, leaving 12 bases between. The CDR3 extends over 15 amino acids. The CDR3 nucleotides read TGCGCCAGCAGCTCCCGAGACAGCTTGAACACTGAAGCTTTCTTT. Residues: CASSSRDSLNTEAFF.

This clone was counted a few times. The V and J genes are TRBV18 and TRBJ1-1; tentatively, D is TRBD1 (6 bases). Germline V CDR1 and CDR2: KGHSH, LQKENI. The CDR3 has 15 residues. Trimming took off 5 bases at V and 0 bases at J, with 13 bases between the two ends. The CDR3 DNA follows: TGTGCCAGCTCAATTGTACAGGGTCTGAACACTGAAGCTTTCTTT. As protein: CASSIVQGLNTEAFF.

The rearrangement uses TRBV7-8 and TRBJ2-7, with 12 nucleotides matching TRBD2. The CDR3 sequence is 15 residues long. V shed 4 bases and J 3 bases; nucleotides not matched to a gene: 4. The germline gives CDR1 SGHVS, CDR2 FQNEAQ. The CDR3 nucleotides are TGTGCCAGCAGCTCGGGACTAGCGGGCGTCTACGAGCAGTACTTC. This translates into CASSSGLAGVYEQYF.

The J gene is TRBJ1-2, the V gene TRBV27; TRBD1 matches at 7 bases. The CDR3 runs 14 residues. Trimming took 4 bases from V and 6 from J; bases not matched to a gene: 8. The V gene's germline CDR1 is MNHEY and CDR2 SMNVEV (reference sequence). The CDR3 is CASSSPTGRHGYTF. For the CDR3, the DNA is TGTGCCAGCAGTTCCCCGACAGGGCGCCATGGCTACACCTTC.

V usage is TRBV7-3 and J usage is TRBJ2-2; 9 positions agree with TRBD2. The V and J ends lost 4 bases and 3 bases, in that order; junction bases with no gene match: 6. CDR1 is SGHTA, CDR2 FQGTGA, per germline. The CDR3 totals 16 residues. In DNA form, the CDR3 reads TGTGCCAGCAGCTCGGGACTAGCAGACTACACCGGGGAGCTGTTTTTT. Translation: CASSSGLADYTGELFF. Based on the CDR3 plus reference TRBV7-3 and TRBJ2-2, the full variable domain is GAGVSQTPSNKVTEKGKYVELRCDPISGHTALYWYRQSLGQGPEFLIYFQGTGAADDSGLPNDRFFAVRPEGSVSTLKIQRTERGDSAVYLCASSSGLADYTGELFFGEGSRLTVL.

The chain has TRBV23-1 and TRBJ2-5; 7 bases are shared with TRBD2. TRBV23-1 is placed among ORFs of uncertain function. This CDR3 contains 15 residues. V trimming: 8 bases; J trimming: 5 bases; junction bases outside the gene matches: 14. Written as DNA, the CDR3 is TGCGCCAGCGGGGGGGACTCTCGTGGAGGGGAGACCCAGTACTTC. As protein: CASGGDSRGGETQYF.

This clone appeared once. V is TRBV5-1 and J is TRBJ2-1, with 15 bases aligning to TRBD2. The V gene end was trimmed by 2 bases and the J gene end by 12 bases; junction bases not matched to a gene: 3. Germline CDR1 and CDR2: SGHRS and YFSETQ. The CDR3 runs to 14 residues. CDR3 residues: CASSFGLAGGGQFF. CDR3 bases: TGCGCCAGCAGCTTTGGACTAGCGGGAGGGGGGCAGTTCTTC.

The chain carries TRBV12-2 and TRBJ2-5; the listed D gene, TRBD2, was not tested against the DNA. TRBV12-2 is flagged as a pseudogene. The CDR3 extends over 14 amino acids. CDR3 bases: TGTGCAAGTCGCTTATCGGGGGGAGAAGAGACCCAGTACTTC. It yields the protein CASRLSGGEETQYF.

The chain uses TRBV7-9 and TRBJ2-7; no firm D call. Trimming left V 5 bases short and J 4 bases short, with 12 bases between. CDR1 and CDR2 from the germline V gene are SEHNR and FQNEAQ (reference sequence). This CDR3 is built from 13 residues. Written as DNA, the CDR3 is TGTGCCAGCAGCCCTTCCCAGGATTACGAGCAGTACTTC. Its protein product is CASSPSQDYEQYF.

The chain has TRBV9 and TRBJ2-5; 9 bases are shared with TRBD2. The CDR3 is 18 residues long. Germline lookup yields CDR1 SGDLS and CDR2 YYNGEE. The V segment lost 0 bases and the J segment 5 bases; nucleotides outside the gene matches: 14. The CDR3: CASSVAAFAGGIGETQYF. CDR3 coding DNA: TGTGCCAGCAGCGTAGCCGCATTCGCGGGAGGGATAGGGGAGACCCAGTACTTC.

J is TRBJ1-5 and V is TRBV6-6; no firm D call. The ends were cut back, 6 bases at V and 0 bases at J, with 12 bases in the middle. There are 15 residues in the CDR3. CDR1 MNHNY and CDR2 SVGAGI come from the germline V gene (reference sequence). The CDR3 region has the DNA TGTGCCAGCAGCCCGAAATACCATAGCAATCAGCCCCAGCATTTT. Translating it yields CASSPKYHSNQPQHF.

The gene calls are TRBV7-2 and TRBJ2-7, with D perhaps TRBD2 (5 bases). The CDR3 extends over 15 amino acids. The V end lost 1 base, the J end lost 2 bases, and 12 bases lay between the germline ends. CDR1 and CDR2 from the germline V gene are SGHTA and FQGNSA. This CDR3 is CASSLVAGNPYEQYF. CDR3 bases: TGTGCCAGCAGCTTAGTAGCCGGGAACCCCTACGAGCAGTACTTC.

V is TRBV2 and J is TRBJ1-1; a weak D match, TRBD1 (5 bases). V lost 3 bases and J 8 bases, leaving 7 bases between the germline ends. Germline lookup yields CDR1 SNHLY and CDR2 FYNNEI. CDR3 size: 11 residues. The CDR3, as DNA: TGTGCCAGCAGTGATAGGGGAGAAGCTTTCTTT. It translates to CASSDRGEAFF.

The V and J genes are TRBV5-4 and TRBJ2-7, with D possibly matching TRBD2 (6 bases). The CDR3 covers 13 residues. The V gene's germline CDR1 is SGHNT and CDR2 YYREEE (reference sequence). Deletions cut 4 bases from V and 6 bases from J, with 14 bases between. The CDR3 DNA reads TGTGCCAGCAGCGCGGGACGGACCCTCGAGCAGTACTTC. Amino acid sequence: CASSAGRTLEQYF.

The chain couples TRBV5-1 to TRBJ2-3; D possibly corresponds to TRBD1 (8 bases). The CDR3 sequence is 16 residues long. Germline V lookup: CDR1 SGHRS, CDR2 YFSETQ. Trimming took off 4 bases at V and 1 base at J, with 16 bases between the two ends. The CDR3 coding sequence is TGCGCCAGCAGCGCCGGACAGGGAGGGGGCACAGATACGCAGTATTTT. Its translation is CASSAGQGGGTDTQYF.